This T cell receptor (beta chain) was obtained from a study of T-cell memory formation after mild COVID-19. In TCRdb, the 5' RACE reads were re-called with MiXCR into one record per CDR3 protein. The sample shows some 350,000 distinct CDR3 sequences, 10% to 15% of them seen only once. There are a few counts of this clonotype. V gave up 1 base and J gave up 3 bases, with 6 bases separating them. Germline V CDR1 and CDR2: LGHNA, YNFKEQ. This CDR3 has 13 residues. The receptor was isolated from a man younger than 35 who had mild COVID-19 (a few samples of this study predate the infection). Cell type and time point are not known. Sequenced sample: PBMCs or a T cell subset sorted from them (not recorded which). The chain employs TRBV4-2 and TRBJ2-5; D is perhaps TRBD2 (5 bases). The CDR3 DNA follows: TGTGCCAGCAGCCAAGGGGGAGAAGAGACCCAGTACTTC. This translates into CASSQGGEETQYF.